The rows below give T cell receptor beta chains drawn from one sample of a study of T cells in localized non-small cell lung cancer. Measured with immunoSEQ multiplex PCR; TCRdb has only the in-frame clones, and not every one. Among some 71,000 clones listed, 70% to 90% were seen once. Sequenced here: peripheral blood, sampled before any cancer treatment. The receptor source for this set is a female donor at least 60 years old with stage I lung adenocarcinoma. Both conserved end residues are part of each CDR3. The D gene is left open where the match is weak. A clone size is listed for some rows: how often the clone was seen (once, few, many), or a class if it is expanded.

j_gene: TRBJ1-1; d_gene: .; v_gene: TRBV5-1; abundance: .; CDR3nt: TGCGCCAGCAGCCCCAGAGTTGAGGGCGAAACTGAAGCTTTCTTT; CDR3aa: CASSPRVEGETEAFF
j_gene: TRBJ2-2; d_gene: .; v_gene: TRBV4-1; abundance: .; CDR3nt: TGCGCCAGCAGCCGACGAGCAACGAACACCGGGGAGCTGTTTTTT; CDR3aa: CASSRRATNTGELFF
j_gene: TRBJ2-7; d_gene: .; v_gene: TRBV27; abundance: .; CDR3nt: TGTGCCAGCGGAGCCTACGAGCAGTACTTC; CDR3aa: CASGAYEQYF
j_gene: TRBJ1-1; d_gene: .; v_gene: TRBV19; abundance: .; CDR3nt: TGTGCCAGTAGATTTCAGGGAGGAACTGAAGCTTTCTTT; CDR3aa: CASRFQGGTEAFF
j_gene: TRBJ1-2; d_gene: .; v_gene: TRBV18; abundance: .; CDR3nt: TGTGCCAGCTCACCACGATCGGACCGGACGGATGGCTACACCTTC; CDR3aa: CASSPRSDRTDGYTF
j_gene: TRBJ2-1; d_gene: TRBD1; v_gene: TRBV6-5; abundance: .; CDR3nt: TGTGCCAGCAGTTATGGGGGACAGGGGGCTTTTGAGCAGTTCTTC; CDR3aa: CASSYGGQGAFEQFF
j_gene: TRBJ1-5; d_gene: .; v_gene: TRBV5-1; abundance: once; CDR3nt: TGCGCCAGCAGCTTGACGGCCGATGGGAATCAGCCCCAGCATTTT; CDR3aa: CASSLTADGNQPQHF
j_gene: TRBJ2-7; d_gene: .; v_gene: TRBV5-6; abundance: .; CDR3nt: TGTGCCAGCAGCTTGAGGATGACCGGGCCGGCCTACGAGCAGTACTTC; CDR3aa: CASSLRMTGPAYEQYF
j_gene: TRBJ2-5; d_gene: .; v_gene: TRBV9; abundance: .; CDR3nt: TGTGCCAGCAACGTAGCACCCGGGGGGCCCAGGCAGACCCAGTACTTC; CDR3aa: CASNVAPGGPRQTQYF
j_gene: TRBJ1-2; d_gene: .; v_gene: TRBV9; abundance: .; CDR3nt: TGTGCCAGCAGCGAGCTACGTAGCTATGGCTACACCTTC; CDR3aa: CASSELRSYGYTF
j_gene: TRBJ2-1; d_gene: TRBD2; v_gene: TRBV5-1; abundance: .; CDR3nt: TGCGCCAGCAGCTGGTCCGGGACTAGTTCCTACAATGAGCAGTTCTTC; CDR3aa: CASSWSGTSSYNEQFF
j_gene: TRBJ2-3; d_gene: .; v_gene: TRBV6-4; abundance: .; CDR3nt: TGTGCCAGCAGTGCAGAAGGAGATACGCAGTATTTT; CDR3aa: CASSAEGDTQYF
j_gene: TRBJ2-3; d_gene: .; v_gene: TRBV29-1; abundance: .; CDR3nt: TGCAGCGTTGAGTGGCCGCGGGGCACAGATACGCAGTATTTT; CDR3aa: CSVEWPRGTDTQYF
j_gene: TRBJ1-2; d_gene: .; v_gene: TRBV2; abundance: few; CDR3nt: TGTGCCAGCAGTGAAGCGCTTCAGATCTATGGCTACACCTTC; CDR3aa: CASSEALQIYGYTF
j_gene: TRBJ2-3; d_gene: TRBD2; v_gene: TRBV5-4; abundance: .; CDR3nt: TGTGCCAGCAGCTTGGAGGTGGAACTGGGCGGGAGGGAAAGGACAGATACGCAGTATTTT; CDR3aa: CASSLEVELGGRERTDTQYF
j_gene: TRBJ1-5; d_gene: .; v_gene: TRBV7-8; abundance: .; CDR3nt: TGTGCCAGCAGCTTAGTTGAGGGGCTGAATCAGCCCCAGCATTTT; CDR3aa: CASSLVEGLNQPQHF
j_gene: TRBJ2-3; d_gene: .; v_gene: TRBV12-5; abundance: .; CDR3nt: TGTGCTAGACCCGTGAACACAGATACGCAGTATTTT; CDR3aa: CARPVNTDTQYF
j_gene: TRBJ1-5; d_gene: .; v_gene: TRBV29-1; abundance: .; CDR3nt: TGCAGCGTGGCCCCGGTTACAGTTCAGGGACCCCAGCATTTT; CDR3aa: CSVAPVTVQGPQHF
j_gene: TRBJ2-1; d_gene: TRBD2; v_gene: TRBV5-6; abundance: .; CDR3nt: TGTGCCAGCAGCTTGGAGGCTAGCGGGAGGGGCAATGAGCAGTTCTTC; CDR3aa: CASSLEASGRGNEQFF
j_gene: TRBJ2-1; d_gene: .; v_gene: TRBV19; abundance: .; CDR3nt: TGTGCCAGTAGTATTGGAGGGACAACCTACAATGAGCAGTTCTTC; CDR3aa: CASSIGGTTYNEQFF
j_gene: TRBJ1-2; d_gene: .; v_gene: TRBV5-6; abundance: .; CDR3nt: TGTGCCAGCAGCTTGCCGAGTATATATGGCTACACCTTC; CDR3aa: CASSLPSIYGYTF
j_gene: TRBJ1-5; d_gene: .; v_gene: TRBV11-2; abundance: .; CDR3nt: TGTGCCAGCAGCTCCCGGCCCCAGGGGAAAAATCAGCCCCAGCATTTT; CDR3aa: CASSSRPQGKNQPQHF
j_gene: TRBJ2-3; d_gene: TRBD2; v_gene: TRBV7-9; abundance: .; CDR3nt: TGTGCCAGCAGCTTAGGGCTAGCGGGGCCGGCAGATACGCAGTATTTT; CDR3aa: CASSLGLAGPADTQYF
j_gene: TRBJ2-2; d_gene: TRBD2; v_gene: TRBV7-9; abundance: .; CDR3nt: TGTGCCAGCAGCTTGGGCGGGGGGGCCGCCGGGGAGCTGTTTTTT; CDR3aa: CASSLGGGAAGELFF
j_gene: TRBJ1-1; d_gene: .; v_gene: TRBV7-9; abundance: once; CDR3nt: TGTGCCAGCAGCTTAGCAGGGCACACTGAAGCTTTCTTT; CDR3aa: CASSLAGHTEAFF
j_gene: TRBJ2-1; d_gene: TRBD2; v_gene: TRBV19; abundance: once; CDR3nt: TGTGCCAGTAGTATCCGCGGGGGAAATGAGCAGTTCTTC; CDR3aa: CASSIRGGNEQFF
j_gene: TRBJ2-3; d_gene: .; v_gene: TRBV20-1; abundance: .; CDR3nt: TGCAGTGCTTCCGTAGAGGATACGCAGTATTTT; CDR3aa: CSASVEDTQYF
j_gene: TRBJ2-7; d_gene: .; v_gene: TRBV6-5; abundance: .; CDR3nt: TGTGCCAGCAGTTACTCGAGAGAGCAGTACTTC; CDR3aa: CASSYSREQYF
j_gene: TRBJ1-3; d_gene: TRBD1; v_gene: TRBV30; abundance: .; CDR3nt: TGTGCCTGCCTAGACAGGGGGCGGGGAAACACCATATATTTT; CDR3aa: CACLDRGRGNTIYF
j_gene: TRBJ1-3; d_gene: .; v_gene: TRBV6-1; abundance: .; CDR3nt: TGTGCCAGCAGGGGACCGGGCCCTAAGGGGAACACCATATATTTT; CDR3aa: CASRGPGPKGNTIYF
j_gene: TRBJ2-7; d_gene: .; v_gene: TRBV7-2; abundance: .; CDR3nt: TGTGCCAGCAGCTTAGGTCGGGGATCCTACGAGCAGTACTTC; CDR3aa: CASSLGRGSYEQYF
j_gene: TRBJ2-7; d_gene: .; v_gene: TRBV11-2; abundance: .; CDR3nt: TGTGCCAGCAGCTTAGCTCCCAACCCCAGCTCCTACGAGCAGTACTTC; CDR3aa: CASSLAPNPSSYEQYF
j_gene: TRBJ2-5; d_gene: .; v_gene: TRBV7-2; abundance: few; CDR3nt: TGTGCCAGCAGCTCCGGGGGAGCGGGAAGGGGGGAGACCCAGTACTTC; CDR3aa: CASSSGGAGRGETQYF